The present TCR beta chain was sequenced within a study of cytomegalovirus exposure and HLA in healthy donors. Study as a whole: Early release data held tens of millions of unique TCRs from HLA-typed donors. Study conclusions and caveats: Within an earlier analysis, most TCR beta V segments proved productive either about 90% or about 30% of the time. Indistinguishable V segments, including TRBV6-2 and TRBV6-3, were excluded.

Primers: 60 Vbeta forward and 13 Jbeta reverse. Sequenced by immunoSEQ multiplex PCR; TCRdb stores in-frame clones only, minus some. In the table there are about 100,000 clones, around 80% of which are singletons. Trimming took 5 bases from V and 2 from J; bases not matched to a gene: 5. CDR3 length: 15 residues. Germline V gene data show CDR1 as SGHVS and CDR2 as FNYEAQ. With respect to this clone: Its antigen is not known.

Sample: PBMCs. The V gene is TRBV7-6, the J gene TRBJ1-5; 8 bases are a match to TRBD1. The receptor was isolated from a woman under 30 in good health and CMV-seropositive. CDR3 sequence: CASSVDRGGNQPQHF. The CDR3 nucleotides read TGTGCCAGCAGCGTCGACAGGGGTGGCAATCAGCCCCAGCATTTT.